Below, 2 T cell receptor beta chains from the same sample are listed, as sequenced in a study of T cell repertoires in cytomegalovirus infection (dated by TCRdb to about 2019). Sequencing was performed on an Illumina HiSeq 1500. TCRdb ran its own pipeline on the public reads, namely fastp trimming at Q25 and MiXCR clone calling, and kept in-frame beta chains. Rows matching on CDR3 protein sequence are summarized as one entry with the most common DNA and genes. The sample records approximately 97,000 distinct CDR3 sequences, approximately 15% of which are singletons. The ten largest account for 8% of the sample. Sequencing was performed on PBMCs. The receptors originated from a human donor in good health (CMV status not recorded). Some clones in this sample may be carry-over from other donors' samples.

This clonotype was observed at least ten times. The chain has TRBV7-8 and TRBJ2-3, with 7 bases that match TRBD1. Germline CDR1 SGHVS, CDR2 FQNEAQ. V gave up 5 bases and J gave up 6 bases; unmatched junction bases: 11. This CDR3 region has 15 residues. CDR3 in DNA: TGTGCCAGCAGCCAGTCGACAGGGACGAGGGATACGCAGTATTTT. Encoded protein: CASSQSTGTRDTQYF. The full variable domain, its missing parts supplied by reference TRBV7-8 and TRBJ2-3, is GAGVSQSPRYKVAKRGQDVALRCDPISGHVSLFWYQQALGQGPEFLTYFQNEAQLDKSGLPSDRFFAERPEGSVSTLKIQRTQQEDSAVYLCASSQSTGTRDTQYFGPGTRLTVL.

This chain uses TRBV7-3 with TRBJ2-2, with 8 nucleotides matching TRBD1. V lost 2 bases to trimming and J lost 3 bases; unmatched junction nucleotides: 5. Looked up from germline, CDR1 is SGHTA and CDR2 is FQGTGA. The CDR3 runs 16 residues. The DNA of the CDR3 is TGTGCCAGCAGCTTAGATGTGACAGGGGACACCGGGGAGCTGTTTTTT. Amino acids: CASSLDVTGDTGELFF.